The clone carrying this T cell receptor beta chain was observed once. Its antigen is not identified. In the same sample, other DNA sequences code for this CDR3. Terminally differentiated effector memory CD45RA+ cells were excluded by CCR7 positive selection of CD45RO-negative cells. This entry is derived from a study of shared clonotypes between healthy human individuals. Points from the study as a whole: On the whole, naive subsets had larger estimated richness than memory subsets had. All-four-donor shared clonotypes had higher generation probabilities than non-shared clonotypes did.

An approximately 200 ng quantity of DNA, roughly 32,000 T cell genomes, went into the sorted-subset replicate PCRs. In the study's own analysis: Junction-only sequences produced by ImmunoSEQ had no quality scores, so filtering differed. Sequencing was performed with immunoSEQ multiplex PCR; in TCRdb, only in-frame clones are kept and a portion is missing. D and trimming come from the DNA, and the V and J calls and clone size come from that table. The sample holds around 2,000,000 clones, approximately 94% seen once. Sequenced material: naive CD8+ T cells sorted from blood. The clonotype comes from a man aged 18 to 29 in good health.

In DNA form, the CDR3 reads TGTGCCAGCAGGTCACAGGGCTCTGGAAACACCATATATTTT. Protein product: CASRSQGSGNTIYF. The genes are TRBV6-5 and TRBJ1-3; TRBD1 is a possible D gene (6 bases). Germline CDR1 and CDR2: MNHEY and SVGAGI. Trimming shortened V by 6 bases and J by 0 bases, and 9 bases separated the two germline ends. This CDR3 has 14 amino acids.